These 29 T cell receptor beta chains came from one sample sequenced in a study of identical twins. TCRdb itself ran the 5' RACE reads through MiXCR, one entry per CDR3 protein. The table lists some 460,000 distinct CDR3 sequences, 11% to 15% of them singletons. This sample also belongs to another study, concerning yellow fever vaccine responses in identical twins.

The sequenced sample consisted of CD4+ T cells sorted from blood. The receptors stem from a woman in her late teens or twenties in good health.

The table lists this clonotype with a few counts. The gene calls are TRBV6-5 and TRBJ2-3, with D hard to call. V lost 4 bases and J 1 base, leaving 15 bases between the germline ends. CDR3 length equals 16 residues. Germline V gene sequence: CDR1 MNHEY, CDR2 SVGAGI. The CDR3 here is CASSFGSGHGTDTQYF. CDR3 in DNA: TGTGCCAGCAGTTTCGGATCGGGCCACGGCACAGATACGCAGTATTTT.

This clonotype was recorded a few times. The V gene is TRBV20-1, the J gene TRBJ2-7, with D uncertain. The length of the CDR3 is 14 residues. V was pared by 0 bases and J by 4 bases, with 13 bases between. Germline assignment: CDR1 DFQATT and CDR2 SNEGSKA (reference sequence). CDR3 in DNA: TGCAGTGCTAGAGATAGGAGAAGGGTTTACGAGCAGTACTTC. This sequence encodes CSARDRRRVYEQYF.

The chain recombines TRBV27 with TRBJ2-7, with D hard to call. The germline gives CDR1 MNHEY, CDR2 SMNVEV (reference sequence). The CDR3 is 10 amino acids. The ends were cut back, 7 bases at V and 1 base at J, with 2 bases in the middle. CDR3 nucleotides: TGTGCCAGCACGTCCTACGAGCAGTACTTC. As protein: CASTSYEQYF.

The V and J genes are TRBV29-1 and TRBJ2-7; TRBD2 matches at 8 bases. Per germline, CDR1 SQVTM and CDR2 ANQGSEA. The CDR3 spans 12 residues. Germline trimming cut 7 bases from V and 4 bases from J; bases unmatched to any gene: 6. CDR3 nucleotides: TGCAGCGCCAAACTAGCGGAGTACGAGCAGTACTTC. Protein product: CSAKLAEYEQYF.

The chain combines TRBV30 with TRBJ1-2; a possible D gene is TRBD1 (5 bases). There are 14 residues in the CDR3. Trimming stripped 4 bases from V and 3 bases from J, with 15 bases between. Germline CDR1 GTSNPN, CDR2 SVGIG (reference sequence). In nucleotides, the CDR3 is TGTGCCTGGACTTTACAGGATCGCTACTATGGCTACACCTTC. The encoded protein is CAWTLQDRYYGYTF.

This clonotype occurred many times. The chain has TRBV12-3 or TRBV12-4 and TRBJ1-1; unclear D gene. V lost 7 bases, J lost 4 bases, and 16 bases lay in between. The CDR3 sequence is 14 residues long. Here the CDR3 reads CASTPTGVVTEAFF. In DNA, the CDR3 is TGTGCCAGCACCCCGACCGGAGTAGTCACTGAAGCTTTCTTT.

V gene TRBV30 combines with J gene TRBJ1-1; no definite D call. The CDR3 consists of 11 residues. CDR1 is GTSNPN, CDR2 SVGIG, per germline (reference sequence). Trimming stripped 8 bases from V and 0 bases from J, with 7 bases between. The CDR3 loop is CAGRLNTEAFF. CDR3 nucleotide sequence: TGTGCCGGTAGGCTGAACACTGAAGCTTTCTTT.

This clonotype was found a few times. The chain employs TRBV28 and TRBJ1-5; D is possibly TRBD1 (5 bases). The ends were cut back, 7 bases at V and 7 bases at J, with 17 bases in the middle. CDR1 MDHEN and CDR2 SYDVKM come from the germline V gene. This CDR3 has 14 amino acids. The CDR3 spells CASIAGRGKQPQHF. The CDR3 DNA reads TGTGCCAGCATAGCCGGACGGGGGAAACAGCCCCAGCATTTT.

This chain uses TRBV15 with TRBJ2-7; no clear D. This CDR3 spans 12 amino acids. V was shortened by 5 bases and J by 0 bases, with 5 bases between the two germline ends. Germline CDR1 is LNHNV and CDR2 is YYDKDF (reference sequence). CDR3 region: CATSYNSYEQYF. CDR3 nucleotide sequence: TGTGCCACCAGCTACAACTCCTACGAGCAGTACTTC. Complete variable domain (other parts from reference TRBV15 and TRBJ2-7): DAMVIQNPRYQVTQFGKPVTLSCSQTLNHNVMYWYQQKSSQAPKLLFHYYDKDFNNEADTPDNFQSRRPNTSFCFLDIRSPGLGDTAMYLCATSYNSYEQYFGPGTRLTVT.

The chain combines TRBV28 with TRBJ2-5; D is perhaps TRBD1 or TRBD2 (6 bases each). Trimming cost V 7 bases and J 2 bases, with 14 bases left between them. CDR1 MDHEN and CDR2 SYDVKM come from the germline V gene. The CDR3 is 14 residues long. In DNA, the CDR3 is TGTGCCAGCACGGAGGGGGGATCACAAGAGACCCAGTACTTC. The encoded protein is CASTEGGSQETQYF.

This chain joins TRBV12-3 or TRBV12-4 and TRBJ2-7; tentative D call: TRBD1 (5 bases). The CDR3 runs 14 residues. V gave up 1 base and J gave up 2 bases, with 9 bases separating them. This chain's CDR3 is CASSLVDRTYEQYF. CDR3 nucleotide sequence: TGTGCCAGCAGTTTAGTCGACAGAACCTACGAGCAGTACTTC.

V and J are TRBV15 and TRBJ2-7; tentative D call: TRBD2 (7 bases). The ends were cut back, 9 bases at V and 2 bases at J, with 14 bases in the middle. The CDR3 contains 13 residues. The V gene's germline CDR1 is LNHNV and CDR2 YYDKDF (reference sequence). The DNA of the CDR3 is TGTGCCACATCACAGGGACTAACCTACGAGCAGTACTTC. Translating it yields CATSQGLTYEQYF.

The J gene is TRBJ2-7, the V gene TRBV20-1; the match to TRBD2 covers 10 bases. V lost 0 bases to trimming and J lost 5 bases; unmatched junction nucleotides: 7. Germline CDR1 DFQATT, CDR2 SNEGSKA (reference sequence). The CDR3 sequence is 15 residues long. CDR3: CSARETSGRGHEQYF. The CDR3 nucleotides read TGCAGTGCTAGAGAAACGAGCGGGAGGGGCCACGAGCAGTACTTC.

The V and J genes are TRBV7-9 and TRBJ2-7; TRBD2 might be the D (5 bases). Looked up from germline, CDR1 is SEHNR and CDR2 is FQNEAQ (reference sequence). The V end lost 1 base, the J end lost 5 bases, and 18 bases lay between the germline ends. The CDR3 loop spans 16 amino acids. The CDR3 DNA is TGTGCCAGCAGCTTAGGAGCTGGAGCGGAACGAGACGAGCAGTACTTC. Protein: CASSLGAGAERDEQYF. The full variable domain, completed using reference TRBV7-9 and TRBJ2-7, is DTGVSQNPRHKITKRGQNVTFRCDPISEHNRLYWYRQTLGQGPEFLTYFQNEAQLEKSRLLSDRFSAERPKGSFSTLEIQRTEQGDSAMYLCASSLGAGAERDEQYFGPGTRLTVT.

This clonotype has a single count. The chain uses TRBV3-1 and TRBJ2-3, with D perhaps matching TRBD2 (5 bases). Trimming pared 2 bases from V and 0 bases from J, leaving 9 bases between. Germline loops: CDR1 LGHDT, CDR2 YNNKEL (reference sequence). The CDR3 runs to 15 residues. Written as DNA, the CDR3 is TGTGCCAGCAGCCAACGGGATATCAGCACAGATACGCAGTATTTT. Its protein is CASSQRDISTDTQYF.

The table lists this clonotype with a few counts. V usage is TRBV12-3 or TRBV12-4 and J usage is TRBJ1-5; D perhaps matches TRBD1 (6 bases). Trimming pared 7 bases from V and 6 bases from J, leaving 13 bases between. The CDR3 spans 13 residues. The CDR3, as DNA: TGTGCCAGCACCCCAGGGGTTCTTCAGCCCCAGCATTTT. Its protein is CASTPGVLQPQHF.

This clonotype was seen at least ten times. The chain joins TRBV3-1 to TRBJ1-1, with 7 bases that match TRBD1. In germline, CDR1 is LGHDT, CDR2 YNNKEL (reference sequence). The ends lost 5 bases at V and 0 bases at J; junction bases unmatched: 3. This CDR3 comprises 14 residues. The CDR3 spells CASSNRGMNTEAFF. CDR3 DNA: TGTGCCAGCAGCAACAGGGGTATGAACACTGAAGCTTTCTTT.

This clonotype has a handful of counts. One junction end does not reproduce the germline sequence, and a read error may be involved. The chain uses TRBV28 and TRBJ2-7; 8 bases match TRBD1. The germline V gene has CDR1 MDHEN and CDR2 SYDVKM. The CDR3 totals 14 residues. In nucleotides, the CDR3 is TGTGTCAGCAACCCCGGGACAGGTCGCTACGAGCAGTACTTC. Residues: CVSNPGTGRYEQYF.

This chain joins TRBV7-2 and TRBJ2-2; TRBD2 agrees at 7 bases. The CDR3 contains 15 residues. After removal of 1 base from V and 6 bases from J, the junction contained 5 bases not matched to a gene. CDR1 and CDR2 from the germline V gene are SGHTA and FQGNSA. DNA for the CDR3: TGTGCCAGCAGCTTAGATCCCCGGGGGGCCGGGGAGCTGTTTTTT. Residues: CASSLDPRGAGELFF. Supplemented by reference TRBV7-2 and TRBJ2-2, the full variable domain reads GAGVSQSPSNKVTEKGKDVELRCDPISGHTALYWYRQSLGQGLEFLIYFQGNSAPDKSGLPSDRFSAERTGGSVSTLTIQRTQQEDSAVYLCASSLDPRGAGELFFGEGSRLTVL.

The chain joins TRBV6-2 or TRBV6-3 to TRBJ2-1; tentative D call: TRBD2 (6 bases). V lost 7 bases, J lost 4 bases, and 20 bases lay in between. CDR3 length equals 16 residues. The germline V gene encodes CDR1 MNHEY and CDR2 SVGEGT. The CDR3 DNA is TGTGCCAGCACCCCCCCGTCGGACTACAGGTACAATGAGCAGTTCTTC. It yields the protein CASTPPSDYRYNEQFF.

The V and J genes are TRBV25-1 and TRBJ2-5; TRBD2 agrees at 14 bases. Germline assignment: CDR1 MGHDK and CDR2 SYGVNS. This CDR3 has 20 residues. V trimming: 1 base; J trimming: 5 bases; junction bases outside the gene matches: 15. The CDR3 is CASSEWTGARTSGRPETQYF. The CDR3 bases are TGTGCCAGCAGTGAATGGACAGGGGCAAGGACTAGCGGGAGGCCGGAGACCCAGTACTTC.

The rearrangement uses TRBV14 and TRBJ2-7; D uncertain. The CDR3 consists of 11 residues. The V gene lost 4 bases and the J gene lost 6 bases, with 7 bases spanning the gap. The V gene's germline CDR1 is SGHDN and CDR2 FVKESK. The CDR3 sequence: CASSPGVEQYF. CDR3 DNA sequence: TGTGCCAGCAGCCCCGGAGTCGAGCAGTACTTC.

As regards this clonotype: A much larger clone lies a single base off, so this may be a read error. The chain carries TRBV11-2 and TRBJ2-7; TRBD1 agrees at 10 bases. Trimming cost V 0 bases and J 2 bases; bases outside gene matches: 1. Germline CDR1 SGHAT, CDR2 FQNNGV. The CDR3 is 15 residues long. CDR3: CASSLDGTGAYEQYF. CDR3 nucleotide sequence: TGTGCCAGCAGCTTAGACGGGACAGGGGCCTACGAGCAGTACTTC.

There are a few counts of this clonotype. The J gene is TRBJ2-7, the V gene TRBV7-2; D possibly corresponds to TRBD2 (5 bases). Germline lookup yields CDR1 SGHTA and CDR2 FQGNSA. V lost 1 base to trimming and J lost 6 bases, with 22 bases between them. This CDR3 has 17 amino acids. Here the CDR3 DNA reads TGTGCCAGCAGCTTAGGGGCCCGTGGACGGACTCTGGGCGAGCAGTACTTC. Its protein is CASSLGARGRTLGEQYF.

A few counts support this clonotype. The rearrangement links TRBV25-1 to TRBJ1-2, with no clear D. Trimming stripped 4 bases from V and 7 bases from J, with 7 bases between. This CDR3 contains 11 residues. Per the germline V gene, CDR1 is MGHDK and CDR2 is SYGVNS. CDR3 nucleotide sequence: TGTGCCAGCAGTGGGGTTTCTGGCTACACCTTC. It is translated as CASSGVSGYTF.

The V call is TRBV9, the J call TRBJ2-2; either TRBD1 or TRBD2 may fit D (5 bases each). Germline CDR1 and CDR2: SGDLS and YYNGEE. V lost 1 base, J lost 4 bases, and 11 bases lay in between. The CDR3 is 15 residues long. CDR3 DNA: TGTGCCAGCAGCGTACGGGGACGTGGCACCGGGGAGCTGTTTTTT. Translated, it gives CASSVRGRGTGELFF.

This clonotype was counted only a few times. This chain links TRBV12-3 or TRBV12-4 with TRBJ2-1; D not certain. Trimming left V 3 bases short and J 0 bases short, with 9 bases between. This CDR3 is 15 amino acids long. CDR3 nucleotides: TGTGCCAGCAGTTTGAGTCCAAACTCCTACAATGAGCAGTTCTTC. It yields the protein CASSLSPNSYNEQFF.

This clonotype was detected only a few times. The V gene is TRBV9, the J gene TRBJ2-5; D is perhaps TRBD1 or TRBD2 (6 bases each). V was clipped by 0 bases and J by 4 bases, with 13 bases between them. CDR3 length equals 15 residues. From germline, CDR1 is SGDLS and CDR2 YYNGEE. The CDR3 DNA is TGTGCCAGCAGCGTAGCAACACAGGGAGGAGAGACCCAGTACTTC. Translated: CASSVATQGGETQYF. Full variable domain (outside the CDR3, taken from reference TRBV9 and TRBJ2-5): DSGVTQTPKHLITATGQRVTLRCSPRSGDLSVYWYQQSLDQGLQFLIQYYNGEERAKGNILERFSAQQFPDLHSELNLSSLELGDSALYFCASSVATQGGETQYFGPGTRLLVL.

This clonotype showed up many times. The V call is TRBV6-1, the J call TRBJ2-7; unclear D gene. Germline lookup yields CDR1 MNHNS and CDR2 SASEGT. The V end lost 5 bases, the J end lost 0 bases, and 8 bases lay between the germline ends. This CDR3 comprises 13 residues. CDR3: CASSPASSYEQYF. The CDR3 DNA sequence: TGTGCCAGCAGTCCAGCGAGCTCCTACGAGCAGTACTTC.